This entry describes one TCR beta chain. V lost 1 base, J lost 2 bases, and 12 bases lay in between. The CDR3 is 16 residues long. Germline CDR1 and CDR2: SGHDN and FVKESK. The entry originates in a study of blood T cell repertoires in COVID-19. On the study more broadly: The cDNA or gDNA used as material had been derived from T cells, B-cell-depleted T cells, or PBMCs.

As handled by the study authors: Amplification of reference gene primers was used by the study to estimate nucleated cell counts. Repertoires were generated with immunoSEQ multiplex PCR, while TCRdb's copy carries only in-frame clones and drops some. The DNA was the basis for D and trimming; V, J and clone size are from that table. Of 150,000 to 200,000 clones in the sample, 81% were seen once. Sequenced sample: peripheral blood. This receptor was obtained from an elderly woman with COVID-19, enrolled during active disease. The chain combines TRBV14 with TRBJ2-1; D remains unclear. The CDR3 DNA sequence: TGTGCCAGCAGCCAAGGGCCAGTTCCCGCCTACAATGAGCAGTTCTTC. Translated: CASSQGPVPAYNEQFF. The whole variable domain, filled in from reference TRBV14 and TRBJ2-1, reads EAGVTQFPSHSVIEKGQTVTLRCDPISGHDNLYWYRRVMGKEIKFLLHFVKESKQDESGMPNNRFLAERTGGTYSTLKVQPAELEDSGVYFCASSQGPVPAYNEQFFGPGTRLTVL.